This note documents a single TCR beta chain sequence. The antigen remains unidentified. TCRalpha along with TCRbeta cDNA was subjected to two nested PCRs lasting 16 and 9 cycles. TCRdb re-called the 5' RACE reads, yielding one record per CDR3 amino acid sequence without DNA. In all, the sample yields 300,000 to 350,000 distinct CDR3 sequences. No T cells were sorted before total RNA was taken from whole blood. The sample originates from a study of monozygotic twins with inflammatory bowel disease. Study conclusions and caveats: Ultimately, a single strong signal or clonotype associated with IBD was not supported. IBD patients shared fewer clonotypes with others than healthy twins, especially with disease activity.

The material sequenced was blood. The sequence came from a human donor with ulcerative colitis or Crohn's disease, or a healthy co-twin of an affected twin (not recorded which).

The CDR3: CASSVAAGAYEQYF. The chain carries TRBV5-1 and TRBJ2-7. Per germline, CDR1 SGHRS and CDR2 YFSETQ. This CDR3 is built from 14 residues.